This TCR beta chain was recorded in a study of blood T cells in healthy people across ages. This clonotype showed up just a few times. CDR3 size: 15 residues. Germline CDR1 and CDR2: SQVTM and ANQGSEA. Together with a sample-barcoded 5' primer, a J-beta primer mix was included in a second PCR lasting about 6 to 12 cycles. TCRdb re-called the 5' RACE reads through MiXCR, storing one row per CDR3 protein. In the table there are about 2 million distinct CDR3 sequences, around half of which are singletons. The chain uses TRBV29-1 and TRBJ1-2; 7 bases fit TRBD1. The sample consisted of blood. The clonotype was recovered from a middle-aged woman in good health. CDR3 sequence (DNA): TGCACCCATCGAAGACCAGGGGGACCTAACTATGGCTACACCTTC. This encodes CTHRRPGGPNYGYTF. The full variable domain, in which reference TRBV29-1 and TRBJ1-2 provide the parts outside the CDR3, is SAVISQKPSRDICQRGTSLTIQCQVDSQVTMMFWYRQQPGQSLTLIATANQGSEATYESGFVIDKFPISRPNLTFSTLTVSNMSPEDSSIYLCTHRRPGGPNYGYTFGSGTRLTVV.